A single sample gave rise to the 15 T cell receptor beta chains below, sequenced in a study of early T cells in non-severe SARS-CoV-2 infection. Using its own MiXCR run on the 5' RACE reads, TCRdb lists one record per CDR3 protein. The table lists approximately 71,000 distinct CDR3 sequences, roughly 11% of them singletons, with approximately 5.9% in the top ten. The sequencing sample was made of whole blood. The receptor set was obtained from an adult who was a healthcare worker with PCR-confirmed SARS-CoV-2 infection or an uninfected control (not recorded which).

The chain uses TRBV30 and TRBJ2-3; D gene uncertain. Germline lookup yields CDR1 GTSNPN and CDR2 SVGIG (reference sequence). This CDR3 comprises 12 residues. The V end lost 0 bases, the J end lost 6 bases, and 7 bases lay between the germline ends. CDR3 sequence reads: CAWSVLADTQYF. Written as DNA, the CDR3 is TGTGCCTGGAGTGTTCTTGCGGATACGCAGTATTTT.

This clonotype appeared a few times. One end of the junction fails to match germline, which may point to a read error. The V call is TRBV11-2, the J call TRBJ2-5; D may match TRBD1 or TRBD2 (5 bases each). The CDR3 totals 17 residues. In germline, CDR1 is SGHAT, CDR2 FQNNGV. The CDR3 loop is CASSSVRGSRSGETHYF. The CDR3 coding sequence is TGTGCCAGCAGCTCCGTTCGGGGCTCCCGAAGCGGTGAGACCCATTACTTC.

The chain couples TRBV12-5 to TRBJ2-2; TRBD2 agrees at 7 bases. CDR1 and CDR2 from the germline V gene are LGHNT and FRNRAP. V gave up 7 bases and J gave up 0 bases; unmatched junction bases: 8. There are 16 residues in the CDR3. The CDR3 bases are TGTGCTAGTGTGTCTTTCAGCGGGGCGAACACCGGGGAGCTGTTTTTT. This encodes CASVSFSGANTGELFF.

This clonotype was detected many times. This sequence joins TRBV7-9 and TRBJ2-5; D uncertain. CDR3 length: 14 residues. Germline values: CDR1 SEHNR, CDR2 FQNEAQ (reference sequence). Between the trimmed V and J ends, which lost 0 bases and 0 bases, there was a span of 5 bases. The CDR3: CASSLASNQETQYF. Written as DNA, the CDR3 is TGTGCCAGCAGCTTAGCGTCCAACCAAGAGACCCAGTACTTC.

This clonotype was observed a few times. This chain links TRBV6-1 with TRBJ1-6, with D possibly being TRBD1 (6 bases). Per germline, CDR1 MNHNS and CDR2 SASEGT. V lost 2 bases to trimming and J lost 8 bases, with 13 bases between them. This CDR3 is 15 amino acids long. CDR3 loop: CASSEIGGAYSPLHF. In DNA form, the CDR3 reads TGTGCCAGCAGTGAAATTGGGGGGGCTTATTCACCCCTCCACTTT.

Only a few counts were recorded for this clonotype. The chain recombines TRBV7-9 with TRBJ2-4; D uncertain. The V gene lost 2 bases and the J gene lost 0 bases, with 14 bases spanning the gap. This CDR3 region has 17 residues. Germline CDR1 is SEHNR and CDR2 is FQNEAQ (reference sequence). The CDR3 is CASSLRAKGIAKNIQYF. DNA for the CDR3: TGTGCCAGCAGCTTAAGGGCCAAGGGAATAGCCAAAAACATTCAGTACTTC.

This clonotype was seen only a few times. CDR3 sequence (DNA): TGCAGCGTCTGGGACAGGGGGCATGAAAAACTGTTTTTT. Its protein product is CSVWDRGHEKLFF. The chain joins TRBV29-1 to TRBJ1-4, with 12 bases fitting TRBD1. Looked up from germline, CDR1 is SQVTM and CDR2 is ANQGSEA. V dropped 6 bases and J dropped 6; count of bases not matched to a gene: 2. This CDR3 is 13 amino acids long. The full variable domain, in which reference TRBV29-1 and TRBJ1-4 provide the parts outside the CDR3, is SAVISQKPSRDICQRGTSLTIQCQVDSQVTMMFWYRQQPGQSLTLIATANQGSEATYESGFVIDKFPISRPNLTFSTLTVSNMSPEDSSIYLCSVWDRGHEKLFFGSGTQLSVL.

The sample holds many counts of this clonotype. CDR3 DNA: TGCAGCGTTTCCGGGACTCCCACCGGGGAGCTGTTTTTT. Amino acids: CSVSGTPTGELFF. This chain links TRBV29-1 with TRBJ2-2; maybe TRBD2 (6 bases). Trimming shortened V by 5 bases and J by 4 bases, and 11 bases separated the two germline ends. There are 13 residues in the CDR3. The germline CDR1 and CDR2 sequences are SQVTM and ANQGSEA.

About this clonotype: A clone one base away is much larger, so this may be a read error. This chain joins TRBV20-1 and TRBJ2-6; 11 bases map to TRBD2. Looked up from germline, CDR1 is DFQATT and CDR2 is SNEGSKA (reference sequence). The CDR3 consists of 17 residues. DNA of the CDR3: TGCAGTGCTCCCCAGTTAGCGGGAGGGTCAGGGGCCAACGTCCTGATTTTC. It is translated as CSAPQLAGGSGANVLIF.

This clonotype was found once. Compared with germline, one end of the junction differs, possibly owing to a read error. This chain links TRBV20-1 with TRBJ2-3; 7 bases are a match to TRBD2. This CDR3 has 14 residues. Germline-derived CDR1 and CDR2 are DFQATT and SNEGSKA (reference sequence). CDR3 nucleotides: TGCGGTGCTACAATTGCGGGAGTTACAGATACGCAGTATTTT. It yields the protein CGATIAGVTDTQYF.

This clonotype was observed once. In DNA form, the CDR3 reads TGCGCCAGCGGGCTAGAGACAGGGGTATCAGATACGCAGTATTTT. Its protein product is CASGLETGVSDTQYF. J is TRBJ2-3 and V is TRBV5-1; 8 bases are shared with TRBD1. The CDR3 extends over 15 amino acids. The V gene end was trimmed by 7 bases and the J gene end by 4 bases; junction bases not matched to a gene: 11. The germline V gene encodes CDR1 SGHRS and CDR2 YFSETQ.

The chain links TRBV19 to TRBJ2-3; 7 bases match TRBD2. J gave up 2 bases and V 6 bases, and 5 bases lay outside the gene matches. The CDR3 covers 14 residues. CDR1 is LNHDA, CDR2 SQIVND, per germline (reference sequence). The DNA of the CDR3 is TGTGCCAGTAGCCCGGGACTATTCACAGATACGCAGTATTTT. Translating it yields CASSPGLFTDTQYF. The full variable domain, in which reference TRBV19 and TRBJ2-3 provide the parts outside the CDR3, is DGGITQSPKYLFRKEGQNVTLSCEQNLNHDAMYWYRQDPGQGLRLIYYSQIVNDFQKGDIAEGYSVSREKKESFPLTVTSAQKNPTAFYLCASSPGLFTDTQYFGPGTRLTVL.

V gene TRBV7-6 combines with J gene TRBJ2-1; 9 nucleotides match TRBD1. V lost 3 bases, J lost 4 bases, and 7 bases stayed unmatched. CDR3 length: 16 amino acids. Germline V CDR1 and CDR2: SGHVS, FNYEAQ. The CDR3 region is CASSFAGTGRYNEQFF. CDR3 nucleotides: TGTGCCAGCAGCTTCGCCGGGACAGGGAGGTACAATGAGCAGTTCTTC.

The CDR3 bases are TGTGCCGGCCGCCGGGACAGCAACACAGATACGCAGTATTTT. The encoded protein is CAGRRDSNTDTQYF. J is TRBJ2-3 and V is TRBV6-6; 7 bases agree with TRBD1. After removal of 11 bases from V and 2 bases from J, the junction contained 10 bases not matched to a gene. The CDR3 consists of 14 residues. CDR1 and CDR2 (germline): MNHNY, SVGAGI (reference sequence).

This clonotype has just a few counts. The chain has TRBV20-1 and TRBJ1-3; D is ambiguous. V gave up 6 bases and J gave up 0 bases, with 12 bases separating them. CDR1 and CDR2 from the germline V gene are DFQATT and SNEGSKA (reference sequence). The CDR3 is 14 amino acids. CDR3 amino acids: CSAVDSSSGNTIYF. CDR3 coding DNA: TGCAGTGCCGTCGATTCGAGCTCTGGAAACACCATATATTTT.